This T cell receptor (beta chain) was captured by sequencing in a study of blood T cell repertoires in COVID-19. Enrollees, about 18 to 89 years old, lived in approximately 25 US areas. TCRdb's copy holds only in-frame clones and misses some; the assay was immunoSEQ multiplex PCR. The repertoire consists of approximately 250,000 clones, with 88% occurring once and the leading ten covering around 2%. The source of this sequence is a woman aged 55-75 years in a cohort exposed to, infected with or recovered from COVID-19 (not recorded which). Material: PBMCs or T cells enriched from blood (not recorded which).

This CDR3 is CASTTTTNEKLFF. The CDR3 DNA reads as TGTGCCAGCACGACAACAACTAATGAAAAACTGTTTTTT. The chain links TRBV2 to TRBJ1-4; D uncertain. CDR1 SNHLY and CDR2 FYNNEI come from the germline V gene. V gave up 7 bases and J gave up 0 bases, with 6 bases separating them. The CDR3 spans 13 residues.